The 7 T cell receptor beta chains reported below all come from one sample, sequenced in a study of T cells in localized non-small cell lung cancer. Here immunoSEQ multiplex PCR was the method, and the copy in TCRdb shows in-frame clones only, minus some. The data show around 83,000 clones, around 82% seen once. The sequencing used PBMCs, collected before any cancer treatment. These receptors were obtained from a man aged 40 to 75 with stage II squamous cell lung carcinoma.

CDR3 loop: CASSLGQGGYNEQFF. Here the CDR3 DNA reads TGTGCCAGCAGCCTAGGACAGGGGGGATACAATGAGCAGTTCTTC. The chain links TRBV7-3 to TRBJ2-1; 10 bases agree with TRBD1. V dropped 5 bases and J dropped 4; count of bases not matched to a gene: 5. Germline values: CDR1 SGHTA, CDR2 FQGTGA. The CDR3 length is 15 residues.

The chain recombines TRBV6-5 with TRBJ1-1; 7 nucleotides align to TRBD1. Germline CDR1 and CDR2: MNHEY and SVGAGI. The CDR3 has 12 residues. The trim removed 9 bases at V and 7 bases at J, leaving 8 bases unmatched. The CDR3 nucleotides read TGTGCCAGTGTCGGGACAGCATATGAAGCTTTCTTT. It codes for CASVGTAYEAFF.

The chain has TRBV5-6 and TRBJ2-7; 11 positions match TRBD1. Germline assignment: CDR1 SGHDT and CDR2 YYEEEE. The CDR3 totals 16 residues. Unmatched junction bases numbered 12, after V lost 4 bases and J lost 6 bases. Here the CDR3 DNA reads TGTGCCAGCAGCCCCCTGTCGGGACAGGGGGTATTCGAGCAGTACTTC. Encoded protein: CASSPLSGQGVFEQYF.

This clone was seen a single time. The chain combines TRBV2 with TRBJ1-2, with D uncertain. Germline CDR1 SNHLY, CDR2 FYNNEI. Trimming shortened V by 3 bases and J by 4 bases, and 9 bases separated the two germline ends. CDR3 size: 13 residues. The CDR3 DNA sequence: TGTGCCAGCAGTGAGGAGGTAATCTATGGCTACACCTTC. Its protein is CASSEEVIYGYTF.

The rearrangement links TRBV28 to TRBJ1-4; 8 positions match TRBD1. V was clipped by 2 bases and J by 9 bases; unmatched bases: 8. Per the germline V gene, CDR1 is MDHEN and CDR2 is SYDVKM. The CDR3 runs to 15 residues. The CDR3 region is CASSLTGQGVQKLFF. The CDR3 DNA reads as TGTGCCAGCAGTTTAACCGGACAGGGAGTGCAAAAACTGTTTTTT.

This chain uses TRBV27 with TRBJ2-7; TRBD2 is a possible D gene (5 bases). This CDR3 is built from 16 residues. Germline V gives CDR1 MNHEY, CDR2 SMNVEV (reference sequence). The V gene lost 0 bases and the J gene lost 3 bases, with 15 bases spanning the gap. The CDR3, as DNA: TGTGCCAGCAGTTTATCGCCCGGTGTCGGACTCTACGAGCAGTACTTC. Translated, it gives CASSLSPGVGLYEQYF.

The gene calls are TRBV6-1 and TRBJ1-5; 10 nucleotides align to TRBD1. Germline lookup yields CDR1 MNHNS and CDR2 SASEGT. There are 15 residues in the CDR3. Trimming cost V 4 bases and J 4 bases; bases outside gene matches: 4. CDR3 sequence (DNA): TGTGCCAGCAGTGTCTGGACAGGGGGGAATCAGCCCCAGCATTTT. Its translation is CASSVWTGGNQPQHF.